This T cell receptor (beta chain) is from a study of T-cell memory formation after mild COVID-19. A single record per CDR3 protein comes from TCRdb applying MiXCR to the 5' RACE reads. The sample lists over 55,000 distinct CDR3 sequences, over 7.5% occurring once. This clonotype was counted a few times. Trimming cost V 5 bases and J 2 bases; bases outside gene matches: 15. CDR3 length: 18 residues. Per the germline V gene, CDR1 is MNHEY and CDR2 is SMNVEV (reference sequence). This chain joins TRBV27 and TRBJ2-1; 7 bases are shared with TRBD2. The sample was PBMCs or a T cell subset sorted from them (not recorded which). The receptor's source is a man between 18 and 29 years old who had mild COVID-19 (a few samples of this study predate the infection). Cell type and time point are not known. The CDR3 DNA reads TGTGCCAGCAGTCTTTCCGGGGATCGGGGGGTCCCCTACAATGAGCAGTTCTTC. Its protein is CASSLSGDRGVPYNEQFF.